The entry that follows covers one T cell receptor (beta chain) sequence. Sequenced by immunoSEQ multiplex PCR; TCRdb stores in-frame clones only, minus some. The data hold about 110,000 clones, with around three quarters observed a single time. This specimen belongs to a study of blood T cell repertoires in COVID-19. The CDR3 is 15 amino acids. In germline, CDR1 is WSHSY, CDR2 SAAADI. Losses at the gene ends were 6 bases for V and 3 bases for J; bases not matched to a gene: 8. Sequencing was done on a sample of peripheral blood. The gene calls are TRBV10-2 and TRBJ2-1; 7 nucleotides match TRBD2. This TCR came from a woman aged 60 to 75 with acute or convalescent COVID-19. The CDR3 here is CASRAGRGDYNEQFF. DNA for the CDR3: TGCGCCAGCAGAGCAGGGAGGGGAGACTACAATGAGCAGTTCTTC.